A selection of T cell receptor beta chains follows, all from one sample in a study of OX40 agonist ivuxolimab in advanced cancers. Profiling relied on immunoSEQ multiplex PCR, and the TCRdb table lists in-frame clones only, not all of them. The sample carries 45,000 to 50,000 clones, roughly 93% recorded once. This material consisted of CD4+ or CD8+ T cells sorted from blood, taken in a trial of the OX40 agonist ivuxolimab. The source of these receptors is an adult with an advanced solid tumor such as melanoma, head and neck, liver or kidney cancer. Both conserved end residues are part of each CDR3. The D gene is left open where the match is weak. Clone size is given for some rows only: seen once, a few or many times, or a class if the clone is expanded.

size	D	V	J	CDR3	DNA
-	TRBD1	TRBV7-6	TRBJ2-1	CASSLVGRGQYNEQFF	TGTGCCAGCAGCTTAGTAGGCAGGGGGCAGTACAATGAGCAGTTCTTC
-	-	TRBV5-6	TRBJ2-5	CASSSRMQETQYF	TGTGCCAGCAGCTCTCGGATGCAAGAGACCCAGTACTTC
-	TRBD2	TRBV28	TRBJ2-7	CASRSGLAAEQYF	TGTGCCAGCAGAAGCGGACTAGCCGCCGAGCAGTACTTC
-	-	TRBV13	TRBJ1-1	CASSSRDEANTEAFF	TGTGCCAGCAGCTCCCGGGACGAGGCGAACACTGAAGCTTTCTTT
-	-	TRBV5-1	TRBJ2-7	CASSSQDMPEQYF	TGCGCCAGCAGCAGCCAAGACATGCCCGAGCAGTACTTC
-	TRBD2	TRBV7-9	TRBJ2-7	CASSLGRGGPYEQYF	TGTGCCAGCAGCTTAGGGCGGGGGGGCCCCTACGAGCAGTACTTC
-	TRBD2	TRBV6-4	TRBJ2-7	CASKTSGSAYEQYF	TGTGCCAGCAAGACTAGCGGGAGCGCCTACGAGCAGTACTTC
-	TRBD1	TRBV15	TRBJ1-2	CATSKSTGSDGYTF	TGTGCCACCAGCAAGTCGACAGGGAGTGATGGCTACACCTTC
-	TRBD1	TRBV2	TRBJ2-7	CASRGTGTEQYF	TGTGCCAGCAGGGGGACAGGCACCGAGCAGTACTTC
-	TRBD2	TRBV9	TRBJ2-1	CASSPVAGDGNNEQFF	TGTGCCAGCAGCCCCGTAGCGGGAGACGGGAACAATGAGCAGTTCTTC
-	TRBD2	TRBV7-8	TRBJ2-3	CASSYRVAGPTDTQYF	TGTGCCAGCAGCTATCGCGTAGCGGGCCCCACAGATACGCAGTATTTT
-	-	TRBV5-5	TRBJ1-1	CASRSPDRMNTEAFF	TGTGCCAGCCGCTCCCCTGACAGGATGAACACTGAAGCTTTCTTT
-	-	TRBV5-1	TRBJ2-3	CASIAAEGTDTQYF	TGCGCCAGCATCGCCGCCGAGGGCACAGATACGCAGTATTTT
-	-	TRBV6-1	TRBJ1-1	CASSEVGLSPLNTEAFF	TGTGCCAGCAGTGAAGTGGGCCTAAGCCCGTTGAACACTGAAGCTTTCTTT
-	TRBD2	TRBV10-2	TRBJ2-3	CASSVLAGGSTDTQYF	TGCGCCAGCAGCGTGCTAGCGGGGGGTAGCACAGATACGCAGTATTTT
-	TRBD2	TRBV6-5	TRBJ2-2	CASSYGRDTGELFF	TGTGCCAGCAGTTACGGGAGGGACACCGGGGAGCTGTTTTTT
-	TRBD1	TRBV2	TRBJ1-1	CASRAGTGGPEAFF	TGTGCCAGCAGGGCCGGGACAGGGGGACCTGAAGCTTTCTTT
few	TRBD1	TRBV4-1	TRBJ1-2	CASSQPTGGYFYGYTF	TGCGCCAGCAGCCAACCGACAGGGGGCTACTTCTATGGCTACACCTTC
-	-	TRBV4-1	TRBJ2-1	CASSLPGTEQFF	TGCGCCAGCAGCCTTCCGGGGACTGAGCAGTTCTTC
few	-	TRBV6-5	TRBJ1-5	CASKQGAYQPQHF	TGTGCCAGCAAGCAGGGAGCATATCAGCCCCAGCATTTT